This T cell receptor beta chain was obtained from a study of shared clonotypes between healthy human individuals. Regarding the study as a whole: Researchers sampled only blood; tissue repertoires likely differ. Memory subsets had estimated richness that was generally smaller than that of naive subsets. It was anticipated that sequencing depth would influence how many clonotypes donors shared.

Donors, healthy HIV-negative adults, lacked recent acute infections or vaccinations. About this clone: Its specificity is not known.

The CDR3 totals 14 residues. The ends were cut back, 2 bases at V and 1 base at J, with 9 bases in the middle. The germline gives CDR1 SGHRS, CDR2 YFSETQ. Repertoires were generated with immunoSEQ multiplex PCR, while TCRdb's copy carries only in-frame clones and drops some. In the table there are 600,000 to 700,000 clones, around 78% of which are singletons. The TCR was taken from a woman aged 25 to 45 in good health. Sequencing was performed on memory CD4+ T cells sorted from blood. Subset: CD45RA-negative fraction. The chain uses TRBV5-1 and TRBJ2-5; D gene ambiguous. The DNA for the CDR3 is TGCGCCAGCAGCTTTGCAGACCCCCAAGAGACCCAGTACTTC. This gives the protein CASSFADPQETQYF.